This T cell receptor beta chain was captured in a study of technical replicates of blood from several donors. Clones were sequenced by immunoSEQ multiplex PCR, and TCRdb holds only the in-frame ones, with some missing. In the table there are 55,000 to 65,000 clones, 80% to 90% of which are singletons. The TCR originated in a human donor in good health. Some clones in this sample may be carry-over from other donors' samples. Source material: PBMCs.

CDR3 in DNA: TGTGCCAGCAGCTTACCGGGACAGGGGGCAGAGACCCAGTACTTC. As protein: CASSLPGQGAETQYF. V gene TRBV5-4 combines with J gene TRBJ2-5; TRBD1 matches at 12 bases. CDR1 and CDR2 (germline): SGHNT, YYREEE (reference sequence). This CDR3 comprises 15 residues. The J segment lost 4 bases and the V segment lost 2 bases, leaving 3 bases of the junction unmatched.